These 29 T cell receptor beta chains were sequenced from one sample in a study of T-cell reconstitution after alpha-beta-depleted transplantation in children. For TCRbeta, the library was prepared with unique molecular identifiers. Each CDR3 protein is one row after TCRdb ran MiXCR on the PCR reads. The table records approximately 300,000 distinct CDR3 sequences, roughly a tenth of them present only once. Sequencing used PBMCs, obtained before TCRalphabeta/CD19-depleted stem cell transplant. These receptors were collected from a boy less than two years old with acute myeloid leukemia, due to receive a stem cell transplant.

The rearrangement links TRBV3-1 to TRBJ1-6; possible D gene TRBD1, 5 bases. CDR3 length: 15 amino acids. Germline CDR1 is LGHDT and CDR2 is YNNKEL (reference sequence). The ends were cut back, 5 bases at V and 5 bases at J, with 13 bases in the middle. The CDR3 DNA sequence: TGTGCCAGCAGCGATGCCGGGGCTAATAATTCACCCCTCCACTTT. Translation: CASSDAGANNSPLHF.

This clonotype has at least ten counts. The rearrangement uses TRBV4-2 and TRBJ1-5; maybe TRBD1 (5 bases). The V gene's germline CDR1 is LGHNA and CDR2 YNFKEQ. The CDR3 is made up of 18 amino acids. Trimming removed 4 bases from V and 2 bases from J, with 21 bases in between. CDR3 in DNA: TGTGCCAGCAGCCGAGATGAAGCCAGGGTCGATGGCAATCAGCCCCAGCATTTT. It yields the protein CASSRDEARVDGNQPQHF.

Ten or more counts support this clonotype. The chain employs TRBV6-5 and TRBJ2-5, with a weak D call TRBD2 (6 bases). Trimming pared 0 bases from V and 9 bases from J, leaving 14 bases between. The CDR3 extends over 14 amino acids. CDR1 and CDR2 (germline): MNHEY, SVGAGI. This chain's CDR3 is CASSYSGRAGSQYF. As DNA, the CDR3 is TGTGCCAGCAGTTACTCGGGCCGTGCGGGGTCCCAGTACTTC.

This clonotype was counted between two and nine times. The DNA of the CDR3 is TGCAGTGCTAGAGCCGGTAGCGGGACGTACAATGAGCAGTTCTTC. Amino acid sequence: CSARAGSGTYNEQFF. The V call is TRBV20-1, the J call TRBJ2-1, with TRBD2 matching 8 bases. Germline-derived CDR1 and CDR2 are DFQATT and SNEGSKA (reference sequence). The CDR3 runs 15 residues. The trim removed 1 base at V and 4 bases at J, leaving 6 bases unmatched.

The table lists this clonotype with many counts. The CDR3 region is CASGPEMGYEQYF. DNA of the CDR3: TGTGCTAGTGGTCCCGAAATGGGTTACGAGCAGTACTTC. This sequence joins TRBV12-5 and TRBJ2-7, with no clear D. CDR3 size: 13 residues. Germline CDR1 and CDR2: LGHNT and FRNRAP. Trimming stripped 5 bases from V and 4 bases from J, with 12 bases between.

This clonotype has ten or more counts. The gene calls are TRBV2 and TRBJ2-3, with D possibly TRBD2 on 6 matching bases. CDR1 and CDR2 (germline): SNHLY, FYNNEI. V was cut by 7 bases and J by 2 bases, with 10 bases left in between. This CDR3 has 13 residues. CDR3 in amino acids: CASIGGFTDTQYF. CDR3 in DNA: TGTGCCAGCATTGGGGGGTTCACAGATACGCAGTATTTT.

This clonotype was found many times. This chain joins TRBV5-1 and TRBJ2-2; 7 nucleotides align to TRBD2. This CDR3 comprises 16 residues. V lost 4 bases, J lost 7 bases, and 13 bases stayed unmatched. Germline CDR1 SGHRS, CDR2 YFSETQ. The CDR3 DNA follows: TGCGCCAGCAGCGTCTCGGGACTACAAGCGCACGGGGAGCTGTTTTTT. Translation gives CASSVSGLQAHGELFF.

This clonotype occurred a few times. This sequence joins TRBV19 and TRBJ2-1; D might be TRBD2 (5 bases). This CDR3 spans 16 amino acids. The germline V and J ends were trimmed by 3 bases and 4 bases, with 16 bases remaining between them. The germline gives CDR1 LNHDA, CDR2 SQIVND (reference sequence). CDR3 nucleotides: TGTGCCAGTAGTATGGACGCGGGTCCAACATACAATGAGCAGTTCTTC. As protein: CASSMDAGPTYNEQFF. Using reference TRBV19 and TRBJ2-1 for the parts outside the CDR3, the full variable domain is DGGITQSPKYLFRKEGQNVTLSCEQNLNHDAMYWYRQDPGQGLRLIYYSQIVNDFQKGDIAEGYSVSREKKESFPLTVTSAQKNPTAFYLCASSMDAGPTYNEQFFGPGTRLTVL.

This clonotype was seen many times. CDR3 region: CASSLTGTPYGYTF. In DNA form, the CDR3 reads TGTGCCAGCAGTTTGACAGGGACTCCCTATGGCTACACCTTC. The chain joins TRBV27 to TRBJ1-2; the match to TRBD1 covers 7 bases. This CDR3 comprises 14 residues. CDR1 is MNHEY, CDR2 SMNVEV, per germline (reference sequence). Trimming took 3 bases from V and 4 from J; bases not matched to a gene: 5.

This clonotype was recorded a few times. The V gene is TRBV3-1, the J gene TRBJ2-7; weak D call: TRBD2 (6 bases). The CDR3 is made up of 17 amino acids. The V gene lost 1 base and the J gene lost 0 bases, with 16 bases spanning the gap. CDR1 is LGHDT and CDR2 is YNNKEL in the germline V gene (reference sequence). CDR3 region: CASSQGGVGVPSYEQYF. The CDR3 DNA reads TGTGCCAGCAGCCAAGGGGGGGTAGGGGTCCCCTCCTACGAGCAGTACTTC.

This clonotype came up many times. The gene calls are TRBV7-9 and TRBJ2-7; D ambiguous. The CDR3 spans 14 residues. The V gene lost 0 bases and the J gene lost 3 bases, with 9 bases spanning the gap. CDR1 and CDR2 from the germline V gene are SEHNR and FQNEAQ (reference sequence). The CDR3 protein is CASSLAGRNYEQYF. DNA of the CDR3: TGTGCCAGCAGCTTAGCCGGCCGGAACTACGAGCAGTACTTC.

This clonotype came up many times. The genes are TRBV24-1 and TRBJ2-1, with 12 bases lining up with TRBD2. Germline loops: CDR1 KGHDR, CDR2 SFDVKD. J lost 8 bases, V lost 3 bases, and 7 bases had no gene match. There are 16 residues in the CDR3. DNA of the CDR3: TGTGCCACCAGTGATCTCTACCTAGCGGGGGGGGATGAGCAGTTCTTC. This encodes CATSDLYLAGGDEQFF.

The chain is built from TRBV23-1 and TRBJ2-5; 8 positions agree with TRBD1. TRBV23-1 is noted as an ORF with a role that remains uncertain. Unmatched junction bases numbered 8, after V lost 3 bases and J lost 5 bases. CDR3 length: 15 residues. Written as DNA, the CDR3 is TGCGCCAGCAGTCAGCGCTTCGACAGGGGTGAGACCCAGTACTTC. Translating it yields CASSQRFDRGETQYF.

This clonotype was recorded at least ten times. The CDR3 reads CASGPTNTGELFF. The DNA of the CDR3 is TGTGCCAGCGGACCCACGAACACCGGGGAGCTGTTTTTT. The rearrangement links TRBV6-4 to TRBJ2-2; unclear D gene. This CDR3 spans 13 amino acids. Trimming stripped 8 bases from V and 0 bases from J, with 7 bases between. Germline V CDR1 and CDR2: MRHNA, SNTAGT.

This clonotype was detected ten times or more. The genes are TRBV4-3 and TRBJ2-2; TRBD1 aligns across 7 bases. V gave up 4 bases and J gave up 2 bases; unmatched junction bases: 4. The CDR3 is made up of 15 amino acids. The germline V gene has CDR1 LGHNA and CDR2 YSLEER. CDR3 DNA: TGCGCCAGCAGCCCAGGGACAGCTAACACCGGGGAGCTGTTTTTT. Protein product: CASSPGTANTGELFF.

Ten or more counts support this clonotype. V and J are TRBV7-9 and TRBJ2-7, with no clear D. The V and J ends lost 5 bases and 4 bases respectively, with 9 bases between them. The CDR3 covers 12 residues. Germline-derived CDR1 and CDR2 are SEHNR and FQNEAQ (reference sequence). CDR3 loop: CASSRKAYEQYF. As DNA, the CDR3 is TGTGCCAGCAGCAGGAAAGCTTACGAGCAGTACTTC.

This clonotype was observed many times. The chain combines TRBV5-6 with TRBJ1-6, with D tentatively TRBD1 (5 bases). The germline V and J ends were trimmed by 1 base and 10 bases, with 18 bases remaining between them. The germline V gene encodes CDR1 SGHDT and CDR2 YYEEEE. This CDR3 spans 16 amino acids. The CDR3 reads CASSLFLTAPRSPLHF. In DNA, the CDR3 is TGTGCCAGCAGCTTGTTCCTGACAGCGCCGAGGTCACCCCTCCACTTT.

This clonotype was seen at least ten times. The rearrangement uses TRBV11-2 and TRBJ2-5; 10 nucleotides match TRBD2. CDR3 length equals 15 residues. CDR1 is SGHAT and CDR2 is FQNNGV in the germline V gene. V trimming: 6 bases; J trimming: 5 bases; junction bases outside the gene matches: 9. The CDR3 loop is CASRPLAGGRETQYF. DNA for the CDR3: TGTGCCAGCAGACCGTTAGCGGGAGGCCGGGAGACCCAGTACTTC.

As regards this clonotype: A much larger clone lies one base from this, so it may be a read error. In this CDR3 the conserved last residue, phenylalanine or tryptophan, is missing, so a read error is likely. The chain has TRBV5-1 and TRBJ2-5; D gene unclear. There are 14 residues in the CDR3. Germline V gene lookup returns CDR1 SGHRS and CDR2 YFSETQ. V lost 3 bases, J lost 4 bases, and 13 bases lay in between. Here the CDR3 DNA reads TGCGCCAGCAGCTCTCGACTTCGGCGAGAGACCCAGTACTGC. This translates into CASSSRLRRETQYC.

The table lists this clonotype with many counts. The gene calls are TRBV7-9 and TRBJ1-1; 7 bases are a match to TRBD1. The V gene end was trimmed by 3 bases and the J gene end by 0 bases; junction bases not matched to a gene: 10. CDR1 SEHNR and CDR2 FQNEAQ come from the germline V gene (reference sequence). This CDR3 contains 17 residues. CDR3 region: CASSFSPTGRMNTEAFF. CDR3 coding DNA: TGTGCCAGCAGCTTCAGCCCGACAGGGAGAATGAACACTGAAGCTTTCTTT.

The sample holds many counts of this clonotype. V is TRBV7-2 and J is TRBJ2-2, with 10 bases aligning to TRBD2. The trim removed 5 bases at V and 2 bases at J, leaving 5 bases unmatched. Germline values: CDR1 SGHTA, CDR2 FQGNSA. This CDR3 contains 16 residues. The CDR3 is CASSLSGGGNTGELFF. The DNA of the CDR3 is TGTGCCAGCAGCCTAAGCGGGGGGGGAAACACCGGGGAGCTGTTTTTT.

This clonotype was seen repeatedly, ten times or more. The chain recombines TRBV5-1 with TRBJ1-5; D remains ambiguous. The CDR3 sequence is 16 residues long. Germline loops: CDR1 SGHRS, CDR2 YFSETQ. The V gene lost 0 bases and the J gene lost 3 bases, with 13 bases spanning the gap. The CDR3 here is CASSLVGEGINQPQHF. The CDR3 DNA follows: TGCGCCAGCAGCTTGGTCGGGGAAGGGATCAATCAGCCCCAGCATTTT.

The chain has TRBV6-5 and TRBJ2-3; D is ambiguous. Germline V gives CDR1 MNHEY, CDR2 SVGAGI. Trimming shortened V by 0 bases and J by 2 bases, and 9 bases separated the two germline ends. This CDR3 contains 15 residues. The CDR3 nucleotides are TGTGCCAGCAGTTACTCCGCCAGGATCACAGATACGCAGTATTTT. Its translation is CASSYSARITDTQYF.

The table lists this clonotype with many counts. Germline and junction disagree at one end, which may indicate a read error. This chain joins TRBV7-2 and TRBJ2-3; D remains unclear. Germline values: CDR1 SGHTA, CDR2 FQGNSA. The CDR3 is 13 amino acids. The CDR3 region is CAISFPYTDTQYF. The CDR3 nucleotides are TGTGCCATCAGCTTCCCATATACAGATACGCAGTATTTT.

This chain connects TRBV9 to TRBJ2-3; 16 bases align to TRBD2. With 0 bases clipped from V and 6 bases from J, the junction kept 7 bases outside the gene matches. This CDR3 has 18 residues. Germline CDR1 is SGDLS and CDR2 is YYNGEE. The CDR3 DNA reads TGTGCCAGCAGCGTAGGGGGGGGACTAGCGGGAGGGCCGGATACGCAGTATTTT. This gives the protein CASSVGGGLAGGPDTQYF.

The V and J genes are TRBV18 and TRBJ2-1; D gene ambiguous. Per germline, CDR1 KGHSH and CDR2 LQKENI. The CDR3 contains 15 residues. Trimming cost V 1 base and J 2 bases, with 9 bases left between them. CDR3 bases: TGTGCCAGCTCACCACAGATAGTTACCTACAATGAGCAGTTCTTC. This translates into CASSPQIVTYNEQFF.

Ten or more counts support this clonotype. CDR3 in DNA: TGTGCCAGTAGAATCCAGGGAGCTGGCTACACCTTC. It yields the protein CASRIQGAGYTF. The chain couples TRBV19 to TRBJ1-2, with a possible D match to TRBD1 (5 bases). V was clipped by 6 bases and J by 7 bases, with 12 bases between them. Looked up from germline, CDR1 is LNHDA and CDR2 is SQIVND (reference sequence). The CDR3 has 12 amino acids.

The gene calls are TRBV7-9 and TRBJ1-1; D is unresolved. Between the trimmed V and J ends, which lost 4 bases and 2 bases, there was a span of 5 bases. The CDR3 sequence is 12 residues long. Germline V gives CDR1 SEHNR, CDR2 FQNEAQ (reference sequence). DNA of the CDR3: TGTGCCAGCAGCTACGGTAACACTGAAGCTTTCTTT. As protein: CASSYGNTEAFF.

This clonotype occurred many times. The chain joins TRBV11-2 to TRBJ2-7; TRBD1 is a possible D gene (5 bases). The CDR3 spans 15 residues. Between the trimmed V and J ends, which lost 5 bases and 0 bases, there was a span of 14 bases. Germline CDR1 reads SGHAT; CDR2 reads FQNNGV. In DNA, the CDR3 is TGTGCCAGCAGCGCCATGGGGCTGAGCTCCTACGAGCAGTACTTC. It specifies CASSAMGLSSYEQYF. Full variable domain (outside the CDR3, taken from reference TRBV11-2 and TRBJ2-7): EAGVAQSPRYKIIEKRQSVAFWCNPISGHATLYWYQQILGQGPKLLIQFQNNGVVDDSQLPKDRFSAERLKGVDSTLKIQPAKLEDSAVYLCASSAMGLSSYEQYFGPGTRLTVT.